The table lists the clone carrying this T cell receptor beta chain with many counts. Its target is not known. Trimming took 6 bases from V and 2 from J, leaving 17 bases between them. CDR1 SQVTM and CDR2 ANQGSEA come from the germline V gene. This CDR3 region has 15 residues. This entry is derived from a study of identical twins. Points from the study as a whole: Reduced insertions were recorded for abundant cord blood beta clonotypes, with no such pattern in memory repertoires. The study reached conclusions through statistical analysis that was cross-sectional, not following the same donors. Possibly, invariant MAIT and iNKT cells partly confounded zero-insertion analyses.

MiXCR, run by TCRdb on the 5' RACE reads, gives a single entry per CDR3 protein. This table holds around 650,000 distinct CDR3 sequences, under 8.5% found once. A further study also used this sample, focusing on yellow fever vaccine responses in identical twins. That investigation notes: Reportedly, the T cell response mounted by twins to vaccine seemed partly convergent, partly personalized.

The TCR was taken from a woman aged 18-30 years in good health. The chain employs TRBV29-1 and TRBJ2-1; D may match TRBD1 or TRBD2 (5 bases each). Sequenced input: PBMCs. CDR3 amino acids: CSVRDLSMTYNEQFF. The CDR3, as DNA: TGCAGCGTAAGGGACCTGAGTATGACCTACAATGAGCAGTTCTTC.